Presented here are 7 T cell receptor beta chains from one specimen sequenced in a study of T cell repertoires in cytomegalovirus infection (dated by TCRdb to about 2019). Antigens of these TCRs are unknown. TCRdb records Illumina HiSeq 1500 as the sequencer. TCRdb handled the public reads itself, with Q25 trimming in fastp and clone calling in MiXCR, and kept productive beta chains. Duplicate CDR3 protein sequences are folded into a single record with the most common DNA and genes. The sample table lists 700,000 to 850,000 distinct CDR3 sequences, over 25% of them with a count of one. The ten largest clones add up to roughly 12% of the sample. Reading the label with the study, this specimen's treatment or condition is: in vitro stimulation with specific CMV peptide epitopes to enrich CMV-specific T cells. This material consisted of cultured CD8+ T cells from PBMCs, taken from culture after CMV antigen stimulation. These receptors all come from a human donor in good health (CMV status not recorded). Some clones in this sample may be carry-over from other donors' samples.

The chain uses TRBV6-2 or TRBV6-3 and TRBJ1-5; a weak D match, TRBD1 (6 bases). Germline V lookup: CDR1 MNHEY, CDR2 SVGEGT. This CDR3 has 14 residues. V was shortened by 7 bases and J by 7 bases, with 17 bases between the two germline ends. CDR3 DNA: TGTGCCAGCAATCTAATTCAGGGGTTCCAGCCCCAGCATTTT. Protein product: CASNLIQGFQPQHF.

The V gene is TRBV12-3 or TRBV12-4, the J gene TRBJ1-4; D uncertain. CDR3 length equals 17 residues. V was shortened by 3 bases and J by 3 bases, with 17 bases between the two germline ends. Here the CDR3 DNA reads TGTGCCAGCAGTTTTTCTGGAACGCCTGGTGCTAATGAAAAACTGTTTTTT. Translation: CASSFSGTPGANEKLFF.

CDR3 DNA: TGTGCCAGCAGCCCTCGGGACAGGAATGAGCAGTTCTTC. This translates into CASSPRDRNEQFF. V is TRBV7-9 and J is TRBJ2-1; TRBD1 matches 8 bases. The CDR3 totals 13 residues. V lost 5 bases, J lost 7 bases, and 4 bases stayed unmatched. CDR1 SEHNR and CDR2 FQNEAQ come from the germline V gene (reference sequence).

The chain recombines TRBV20-1 with TRBJ2-7; no reliable D call. With 0 bases removed from V and 3 bases from J, the gap between germline ends came to 9 bases. CDR1 and CDR2 (germline): DFQATT, SNEGSKA (reference sequence). CDR3 size: 13 residues. The CDR3 DNA reads as TGCAGTGCTAGAGATTTGGTGAACTACGAGCAGTACGTC. Translated, it gives CSARDLVNYEQYV.

This chain uses TRBV7-8 with TRBJ2-7; 7 nucleotides agree with TRBD1. Germline CDR1 is SGHVS and CDR2 is FQNEAQ. J was trimmed by 2 bases and V by 2 bases; bases with no gene match: 3. This CDR3 region has 14 residues. In DNA form, the CDR3 reads TGTGCCAGCAGCTTACAGGACAGGCCCTACGAGCAGTACTTC. It is translated as CASSLQDRPYEQYF. Complete variable domain (other parts from reference TRBV7-8 and TRBJ2-7): GAGVSQSPRYKVAKRGQDVALRCDPISGHVSLFWYQQALGQGPEFLTYFQNEAQLDKSGLPSDRFFAERPEGSVSTLKIQRTQQEDSAVYLCASSLQDRPYEQYFGPGTRLTVT.

This clonotype was seen just once. The chain is built from TRBV27 and TRBJ2-5; 8 positions agree with TRBD2. The CDR3 totals 16 residues. In germline, CDR1 is MNHEY, CDR2 SMNVEV (reference sequence). V gave up 4 bases and J gave up 4 bases; unmatched junction bases: 11. The CDR3 loop reads CASSSTGLGRLETQYF. The CDR3 DNA sequence: TGTGCCAGCAGTTCGACGGGACTAGGAAGGTTAGAGACCCAGTACTTC.

This clonotype was seen only a few times. The chain is built from TRBV5-1 and TRBJ2-5, with 12 bases fitting TRBD2. V lost 4 bases and J lost 1; bases outside the gene matches: 5. Germline V gene lookup returns CDR1 SGHRS and CDR2 YFSETQ. This CDR3 is built from 16 residues. The CDR3 bases are TGCGCCAGCAGCCACGGACTAGCGGGGAGCCAAGAGACCCAGTACTTC. It specifies CASSHGLAGSQETQYF.